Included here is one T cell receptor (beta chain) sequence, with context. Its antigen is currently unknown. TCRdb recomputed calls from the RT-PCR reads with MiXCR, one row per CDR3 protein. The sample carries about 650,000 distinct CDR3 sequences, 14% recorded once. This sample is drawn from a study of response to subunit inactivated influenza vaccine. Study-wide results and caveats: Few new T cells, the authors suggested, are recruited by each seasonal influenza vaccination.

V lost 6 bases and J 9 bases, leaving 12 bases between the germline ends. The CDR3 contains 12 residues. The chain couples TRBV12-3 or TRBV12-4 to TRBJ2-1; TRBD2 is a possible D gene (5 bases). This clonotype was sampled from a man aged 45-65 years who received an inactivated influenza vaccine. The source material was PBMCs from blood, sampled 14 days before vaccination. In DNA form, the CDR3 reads TGTGCCAGCAGCCTTACTAGATCTGAGCAGTTCTTC. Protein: CASSLTRSEQFF.